This passage covers 32 T cell receptor beta chains from one sample sequenced in a study of identical twins. TCRdb independently ran MiXCR on the 5' RACE reads; one entry per CDR3 protein. The sample records 450,000 to 650,000 distinct CDR3 sequences, around a tenth being singletons. The same sample was also used in a study of yellow fever vaccine responses in identical twins.

The sequenced material came from PBMCs. The receptors here all came from a woman aged 18-29 years in good health.

This clonotype was counted a few times. V and J are TRBV29-1 and TRBJ2-2; 8 nucleotides align to TRBD2. CDR3 length equals 15 residues. Germline V gene data show CDR1 as SQVTM and CDR2 as ANQGSEA. V trimming: 7 bases; J trimming: 6 bases; junction bases outside the gene matches: 13. The CDR3 DNA sequence: TGCAGCGCCAGAACGGGGGGGCCTGGATCCGGGGAGCTGTTTTTT. Translating it yields CSARTGGPGSGELFF.

The V gene is TRBV13, the J gene TRBJ2-7; D tentatively fits TRBD1 or TRBD2 (5 bases each). This CDR3 is built from 16 residues. In germline, CDR1 is PRHDT, CDR2 FYEKMQ (reference sequence). V was pared by 4 bases and J by 2 bases, with 18 bases between. In nucleotides, the CDR3 is TGTGCCAGCAGCTACCAAGGGGACGGGTTACCCTACGAGCAGTACTTC. Amino acid sequence: CASSYQGDGLPYEQYF. The full variable domain, rest sourced from reference TRBV13 and TRBJ2-7, is AAGVIQSPRHLIKEKRETATLKCYPIPRHDTVYWYQQGPGQDPQFLISFYEKMQSDKGSIPDRFSAQQFSDYHSELNMSSLELGDSALYFCASSYQGDGLPYEQYFGPGTRLTVT.

This clonotype appeared a few times. The chain links TRBV4-2 to TRBJ2-5; 9 nucleotides line up with TRBD2. Trimming at V came to 0 bases and at J to 5 bases, leaving 7 bases not matched to a gene. In germline, CDR1 is LGHNA, CDR2 YNFKEQ. The CDR3 extends over 16 amino acids. DNA for the CDR3: TGTGCCAGCAGCCAAGAAATAGCGGGAGTCGGGGAGACCCAGTACTTC. It encodes CASSQEIAGVGETQYF.

This clonotype was observed a handful of times. V is TRBV5-1 and J is TRBJ2-7, with D possibly being TRBD1 or TRBD2 (5 bases each). Germline V CDR1 and CDR2: SGHRS, YFSETQ. Trimming pared 5 bases from V and 2 bases from J, leaving 14 bases between. The CDR3 is 14 amino acids. CDR3 nucleotides: TGCGCCAGCAGTCGATTACGGGGCACCTACGAGCAGTACTTC. It yields the protein CASSRLRGTYEQYF.

This clonotype has a handful of counts. The gene calls are TRBV3-1 and TRBJ2-2; 8 bases are a match to TRBD2. From germline, CDR1 is LGHDT and CDR2 YNNKEL (reference sequence). V lost 0 bases, J lost 1 base, and 7 bases stayed unmatched. The CDR3 contains 18 residues. As DNA, the CDR3 is TGTGCCAGCAGCCAAGATGGAGTAGCGGGGAAGAACACCGGGGAGCTGTTTTTT. Its translation: CASSQDGVAGKNTGELFF. Together with reference TRBV3-1 and TRBJ2-2, the CDR3 gives the full variable domain: DTAVSQTPKYLVTQMGNDKSIKCEQNLGHDTMYWYKQDSKKFLKIMFSYNNKELIINETVPNRFSPKSPDKAHLNLHINSLELGDSAVYFCASSQDGVAGKNTGELFFGEGSRLTVL.

This clonotype was recorded at least ten times. V is TRBV5-1 and J is TRBJ1-5, with TRBD1 matching over 7 bases. V shed 6 bases and J 3 bases; nucleotides not matched to a gene: 6. The CDR3 is 14 residues long. CDR1 is SGHRS, CDR2 YFSETQ, per germline. The CDR3 loop is CASTTGILNQPQHF. The CDR3 bases are TGCGCCAGCACGACAGGGATCCTCAATCAGCCCCAGCATTTT.

This clonotype was counted ten times or more. The chain recombines TRBV20-1 with TRBJ2-2; D uncertain. This CDR3 is built from 14 residues. The V end was cut by 1 base, the J end by 4 bases, with 10 bases between. Germline V gene sequence: CDR1 DFQATT, CDR2 SNEGSKA (reference sequence). The CDR3: CSARGAGPTGELFF. The DNA of the CDR3 is TGCAGTGCTAGAGGGGCAGGCCCCACCGGGGAGCTGTTTTTT.

In its sample, this clonotype was seen many times. The chain carries TRBV4-3 and TRBJ2-1; D not resolved. The CDR3 contains 14 residues. The germline CDR1 and CDR2 sequences are LGHNA and YSLEER. V was shortened by 0 bases and J by 3 bases, with 6 bases between the two germline ends. The CDR3 loop is CASSQEIGYNEQFF. CDR3 bases: TGCGCCAGCAGCCAAGAGATCGGCTACAATGAGCAGTTCTTC.

The rearrangement links TRBV27 to TRBJ2-3; TRBD2 is a possible D gene (5 bases). V lost 6 bases to trimming and J lost 6 bases, with 13 bases between them. The length of the CDR3 is 13 residues. Germline V gives CDR1 MNHEY, CDR2 SMNVEV (reference sequence). As DNA, the CDR3 is TGTGCCAGCAGCCCCGCGACGGGGGATACGCAGTATTTT. Translating it yields CASSPATGDTQYF.

The rearrangement links TRBV20-1 to TRBJ1-1; D not certain. In germline, CDR1 is DFQATT, CDR2 SNEGSKA (reference sequence). Trimming took off 1 base at V and 4 bases at J, with 10 bases between the two ends. CDR3 length: 13 amino acids. CDR3 in amino acids: CSARVMGFTEAFF. In DNA, the CDR3 is TGCAGTGCTAGAGTTATGGGTTTCACTGAAGCTTTCTTT.

This clonotype was detected only a few times. The V call is TRBV28, the J call TRBJ1-1, with D hard to call. Germline V CDR1 and CDR2: MDHEN, SYDVKM. V was trimmed by 5 bases and J by 6 bases, leaving 10 bases between them. There are 12 residues in the CDR3. The CDR3 loop reads CASSPLRPEAFF. The DNA for the CDR3 is TGTGCCAGCAGTCCCCTCCGGCCTGAAGCTTTCTTT.

This clonotype was seen more than once but under ten times. The chain employs TRBV4-3 and TRBJ1-5; 8 bases line up with TRBD1. The V and J ends lost 0 bases and 6 bases, in that order; junction bases with no gene match: 7. Germline V gene lookup returns CDR1 LGHNA and CDR2 YSLEER. This CDR3 is built from 16 residues. The CDR3 DNA is TGCGCCAGCAGCCAAGACGGACAGGGTCTGGGTCAGCCCCAGCATTTT. Protein product: CASSQDGQGLGQPQHF.

This chain joins TRBV7-2 and TRBJ2-7; 9 positions match TRBD2. V lost 9 bases to trimming and J lost 1 base; unmatched junction nucleotides: 16. CDR1 is SGHTA and CDR2 is FQGNSA in the germline V gene. This CDR3 has 17 residues. The CDR3 region is CASSALTSGSLSYEQYF. Written as DNA, the CDR3 is TGTGCCAGTTCGGCCCTGACTAGCGGTAGCCTATCCTACGAGCAGTACTTC. Filled out from reference TRBV7-2 and TRBJ2-7, the complete variable domain reads GAGVSQSPSNKVTEKGKDVELRCDPISGHTALYWYRQSLGQGLEFLIYFQGNSAPDKSGLPSDRFSAERTGGSVSTLTIQRTQQEDSAVYLCASSALTSGSLSYEQYFGPGTRLTVT.

The V and J genes are TRBV12-3 or TRBV12-4 and TRBJ2-1; the D is unclear. Trimming stripped 5 bases from V and 3 bases from J, with 11 bases between. The CDR3 covers 14 residues. The CDR3 sequence: CASSVSGSYNEQFF. The CDR3 nucleotides are TGTGCCAGCAGTGTCTCGGGCAGCTACAATGAGCAGTTCTTC.

There are many counts of this clonotype. This rearrangement joins TRBV7-9 to TRBJ1-5; D is unresolved. This CDR3 comprises 14 residues. Germline assignment: CDR1 SEHNR and CDR2 FQNEAQ (reference sequence). The V end lost 1 base, the J end lost 3 bases, and 7 bases lay between the germline ends. The CDR3: CASSLGGLNQPQHF. Written as DNA, the CDR3 is TGTGCCAGCAGCTTAGGGGGTCTCAATCAGCCCCAGCATTTT. Combining the CDR3 with reference TRBV7-9 and TRBJ1-5 gives the whole variable domain DTGVSQNPRHKITKRGQNVTFRCDPISEHNRLYWYRQTLGQGPEFLTYFQNEAQLEKSRLLSDRFSAERPKGSFSTLEIQRTEQGDSAMYLCASSLGGLNQPQHFGDGTRLSIL.

The table lists this clonotype with a few counts. The chain has TRBV10-1 and TRBJ2-7, with D tentatively TRBD2 (6 bases). Germline assignment: CDR1 WNHNN and CDR2 SYGVQD (reference sequence). CDR3 length: 13 amino acids. The V and J ends lost 6 bases and 4 bases respectively, with 13 bases between them. This chain's CDR3 is CASSGTGLYEQYF. The CDR3 region has the DNA TGCGCCAGCAGCGGGACGGGACTTTACGAGCAGTACTTC.

Many counts were recorded for this clonotype. The rearrangement joins TRBV7-2 to TRBJ2-7; 7 bases are shared with TRBD2. The CDR3 has 16 residues. V lost 3 bases, J lost 3 bases, and 11 bases stayed unmatched. CDR1 is SGHTA and CDR2 is FQGNSA in the germline V gene. CDR3 in DNA: TGTGCCAGCAGCTTCATGACTAGCTCCACCGACTACGAGCAGTACTTC. Protein: CASSFMTSSTDYEQYF.

This clonotype was seen more than once but under ten times. V gene TRBV6-5 combines with J gene TRBJ2-5, with 11 bases lining up with TRBD2. With 3 bases clipped from V and 4 bases from J, the junction kept 4 bases outside the gene matches. The CDR3 runs to 15 residues. Germline values: CDR1 MNHEY, CDR2 SVGAGI. The CDR3 sequence is CASSYSGGASETQYF. DNA of the CDR3: TGTGCCAGCAGTTATAGCGGGGGGGCCTCAGAGACCCAGTACTTC.

The sample holds one count of this clonotype. The chain is built from TRBV6-1 and TRBJ2-3; D unclear. From germline, CDR1 is MNHNS and CDR2 SASEGT. V lost 8 bases, J lost 1 base, and 13 bases lay in between. The CDR3 loop spans 14 amino acids. The chain's CDR3 is CASRPPGGTDTQYF. The CDR3 DNA is TGTGCCAGCCGCCCCCCAGGAGGCACAGATACGCAGTATTTT.

The V and J genes are TRBV7-2 and TRBJ2-2, with 9 positions matching TRBD2. Trimming removed 0 bases from V and 3 bases from J; junction bases left unmatched: 8. The length of the CDR3 is 18 residues. The germline V gene encodes CDR1 SGHTA and CDR2 FQGNSA. CDR3 sequence reads: CASSLASSGGPDTGELFF. The CDR3 nucleotides read TGTGCCAGCAGCTTAGCATCCAGCGGGGGGCCGGACACCGGGGAGCTGTTTTTT.

Worth noting for this clonotype: Possible read error: a much larger clone is one base away. No DNA is shown, since the ends of the CDR3 on it are uncertain; the CDR3 is the one TCRdb lists. V gene TRBV11-2 combines with J gene TRBJ2-2; TRBD2 was called by the table and not checked on the DNA. Counting both end residues, the CDR3 totals 17 amino acids. In germline, CDR1 is SGHAT, CDR2 FQNNGV. The CDR3: CASSLRVAGGNTGEPFF.

This clonotype showed up many times. The chain employs TRBV5-1 and TRBJ2-1; perhaps TRBD1 as D (5 bases). This CDR3 region has 15 residues. V was clipped by 1 base and J by 2 bases, with 10 bases between them. From germline, CDR1 is SGHRS and CDR2 YFSETQ. The CDR3 nucleotides are TGCGCCAGCAGCTTGCAACAGGAAACCTACAATGAGCAGTTCTTC. Translation gives CASSLQQETYNEQFF. The full variable domain, completed using reference TRBV5-1 and TRBJ2-1, is KAGVTQTPRYLIKTRGQQVTLSCSPISGHRSVSWYQQTPGQGLQFLFEYFSETQRNKGNFPGRFSGRQFSNSRSEMNVSTLELGDSALYLCASSLQQETYNEQFFGPGTRLTVL.

The V call is TRBV15, the J call TRBJ2-5; 8 bases agree with TRBD2. Losses at the gene ends were 0 bases for V and 4 bases for J; bases not matched to a gene: 4. This CDR3 is built from 15 residues. Germline CDR1 reads LNHNV; CDR2 reads YYDKDF (reference sequence). CDR3: CATSRDLAGGETQYF. The CDR3 nucleotides read TGTGCCACCAGCAGAGATCTCGCGGGAGGAGAGACCCAGTACTTC.

The chain recombines TRBV20-1 with TRBJ2-3; TRBD2 matches 10 bases. CDR1 and CDR2 (germline): DFQATT, SNEGSKA (reference sequence). The CDR3 loop spans 13 amino acids. V dropped 3 bases and J dropped 10; count of bases not matched to a gene: 7. CDR3 DNA sequence: TGCAGTGCTAGCGTAGCGGGAGGACACGCGCAGTATTTT. Amino acids: CSASVAGGHAQYF.

This clonotype was seen ten or more times. This CDR3 reads CASNRQALNYGYTF. CDR3 DNA sequence: TGTGCCAGCAACCGACAGGCTCTTAACTATGGCTACACCTTC. This chain uses TRBV6-1 with TRBJ1-2, with D tentatively TRBD1 (6 bases). Trimming stripped 7 bases from V and 1 base from J, with 13 bases between. This CDR3 is built from 14 residues. CDR1 is MNHNS and CDR2 is SASEGT in the germline V gene.

This clonotype has at least ten counts. V gene TRBV20-1 combines with J gene TRBJ2-7; D may correspond to TRBD1 or TRBD2 (6 bases each). V gave up 3 bases and J gave up 3 bases, with 12 bases separating them. This CDR3 contains 13 residues. Germline CDR1 reads DFQATT; CDR2 reads SNEGSKA (reference sequence). CDR3 protein: CSARGGQFYEQYF. In DNA, the CDR3 is TGCAGTGCTAGGGGAGGACAGTTCTACGAGCAGTACTTC.

This clonotype was picked up many times. In DNA, the CDR3 is TGTGCCAGCAGCTTACCAGGGGGCTACGAGCAGTACTTC. This translates into CASSLPGGYEQYF. This rearrangement joins TRBV7-9 to TRBJ2-7; 7 bases align to TRBD1. Trimming removed 2 bases from V and 3 bases from J; junction bases left unmatched: 1. The germline V gene encodes CDR1 SEHNR and CDR2 FQNEAQ (reference sequence). This CDR3 has 13 residues.

The chain couples TRBV5-1 to TRBJ2-3; 9 bases fit TRBD2. This CDR3 is 14 amino acids long. Looked up from germline, CDR1 is SGHRS and CDR2 is YFSETQ. V shed 7 bases, J shed 3 bases, and the junction held 6 bases outside the gene matches. The CDR3 protein is CASGSGRTTDTQYF. DNA of the CDR3: TGCGCCAGCGGGAGCGGGAGGACGACAGATACGCAGTATTTT. Full variable domain (rest looked up from reference TRBV5-1 and TRBJ2-3): KAGVTQTPRYLIKTRGQQVTLSCSPISGHRSVSWYQQTPGQGLQFLFEYFSETQRNKGNFPGRFSGRQFSNSRSEMNVSTLELGDSALYLCASGSGRTTDTQYFGPGTRLTVL.

V and J are TRBV29-1 and TRBJ2-1; 11 bases agree with TRBD2. In germline, CDR1 is SQVTM, CDR2 ANQGSEA. This CDR3 has 14 amino acids. J lost 4 bases, V lost 5 bases, and 4 bases had no gene match. CDR3 DNA: TGCAGCGTTAGCCTAGCGGGAGGTTACAATGAGCAGTTCTTC. This translates into CSVSLAGGYNEQFF.

The sample holds a few counts of this clonotype. The chain couples TRBV15 to TRBJ2-4; 7 bases map to TRBD1. The J segment lost 8 bases and the V segment lost 0 bases, leaving 4 bases of the junction unmatched. CDR1 is LNHNV and CDR2 is YYDKDF in the germline V gene (reference sequence). The CDR3 has 14 amino acids. The DNA for the CDR3 is TGTGCCACCAGCAGAGATGCAGGGGGTGACATTCAGTACTTC. It translates to CATSRDAGGDIQYF.

There are a few counts of this clonotype. The rearrangement links TRBV20-1 to TRBJ2-5; D gene ambiguous. The CDR3 is made up of 13 amino acids. CDR1 and CDR2 from the germline V gene are DFQATT and SNEGSKA (reference sequence). V lost 4 bases, J lost 0 bases, and 9 bases lay in between. The CDR3 loop reads CSANQANQETQYF. CDR3 bases: TGCAGTGCTAACCAGGCGAACCAAGAGACCCAGTACTTC.

V gene TRBV3-1 combines with J gene TRBJ2-7; D might be TRBD1 (6 bases). Germline CDR1 and CDR2: LGHDT and YNNKEL (reference sequence). V lost 3 bases to trimming and J lost 5 bases, with 17 bases between them. This CDR3 spans 15 amino acids. The CDR3 protein is CASSQLGAGRDEQYF. CDR3 nucleotides: TGTGCCAGCAGCCAGTTGGGGGCAGGACGAGACGAGCAGTACTTC.